This record looks at one T cell receptor beta chain sequence and its context. Its antigen is undetermined. The junction and the germline gene differ at one end; a read error may be behind it. CD45RO negativity and positive selection for CCR7 defined naive CD8 cells, a population that excluded terminally differentiated effector memory CD45RA+ cells. The CDR3 has 16 residues. CDR1 and CDR2 (germline): SSHAT, FNYEAQ (reference sequence). These data are taken from a study of shared clonotypes between healthy human individuals. Study-wide points: With a few donors compared, 4% to 5% of naive CD4 clonotypes were shared. Lower generation probabilities were found for non-shared clonotypes than for those shared by all four donors.

For sorted subsets, about 200 ng DNA per replicate equaled approximately 32,000 T cell genomes. The table came from immunoSEQ multiplex PCR; TCRdb's copy has only in-frame clones and leaves some out. The table lists around 2,100,000 clones, about 95% of them singletons, with roughly 1.2% in the top ten. V gene TRBV7-7 combines with J gene TRBJ2-1; D gene ambiguous. The material sequenced was naive CD8+ T cells sorted from blood. The source of this sequence is a man between 18 and 29 years old in good health. CDR3 DNA: TGTGCTAGCAGCTCGGAAACCCACAGCTCCTACAATGAGCAGTTCTTC. The encoded protein is CASSSETHSSYNEQFF.